A single sample gave rise to the 24 T cell receptor beta chains below, sequenced in a study of T-cell reconstitution after alpha-beta-depleted transplantation in children. Unique molecular identifiers were used in preparing the TCRbeta library. Via MiXCR, TCRdb re-called the PCR reads, giving one row per CDR3 protein. Among a few hundred thousand distinct CDR3 sequences listed, approximately 13% were seen once. Specimen: PBMCs, mostly from graft donor cells, collected 360 days after TCRalphabeta/CD19-depleted stem cell transplant. The receptor source for this set is a male patient younger than 18 who had a stem cell transplant for acute myeloid leukemia, so the T cells may come from the graft donor.

This sequence joins TRBV20-1 and TRBJ2-5; a weak D match, TRBD1 (6 bases). Trimming took 5 bases from V and 5 from J, leaving 15 bases between them. Germline V CDR1 and CDR2: DFQATT, SNEGSKA (reference sequence). The CDR3 runs 13 residues. The CDR3 bases are TGCAGTGCTCCAGGGGTGACGCTGGAGACCCAGTACTTC. It is translated as CSAPGVTLETQYF.

This rearrangement joins TRBV24-1 to TRBJ2-1, with D possibly matching TRBD2 (6 bases). The germline V and J ends were trimmed by 4 bases and 5 bases, with 20 bases remaining between them. Germline CDR1 is KGHDR and CDR2 is SFDVKD. This CDR3 spans 17 amino acids. The CDR3 sequence: CATSDTPGGLINNEQFF. CDR3 DNA sequence: TGTGCCACCAGTGACACTCCTGGGGGACTGATTAACAATGAGCAGTTCTTC.

The chain employs TRBV2 and TRBJ2-3; no clear D gene. Germline V gene lookup returns CDR1 SNHLY and CDR2 FYNNEI. The CDR3 contains 10 residues. V gave up 5 bases and J gave up 13 bases, with 10 bases separating them. CDR3 DNA sequence: TGTGCCAGCAGTCGAATCTCGGAGTATTTT. Protein sequence: CASSRISEYF.

This clonotype showed up many times. V is TRBV19 and J is TRBJ2-1; TRBD2 might be the D (6 bases). Between the trimmed V and J ends, which lost 5 bases and 5 bases, there was a span of 16 bases. The CDR3 extends over 15 amino acids. Germline V gene lookup returns CDR1 LNHDA and CDR2 SQIVND (reference sequence). As DNA, the CDR3 is TGTGCCAGTAGTGTCTACTGGGGGGTAAACAATGAGCAGTTCTTC. Translated, it gives CASSVYWGVNNEQFF.

There are a few counts of this clonotype. The V gene is TRBV4-3, the J gene TRBJ2-5; 7 nucleotides agree with TRBD1. This CDR3 has 15 residues. Germline V gene sequence: CDR1 LGHNA, CDR2 YSLEER. Trimming cost V 4 bases and J 7 bases; bases outside gene matches: 12. This chain's CDR3 is CASSRSYRGSRTQYF. The CDR3 DNA sequence: TGCGCCAGCAGCCGCTCCTACAGGGGTTCGAGGACCCAGTACTTC.

This clonotype came up many times. The chain joins TRBV25-1 to TRBJ2-7; D could derive from TRBD1 or TRBD2 (5 bases each). V lost 2 bases and J lost 5, with 13 bases in between. This CDR3 has 14 residues. CDR1 and CDR2 from the germline V gene are MGHDK and SYGVNS. The CDR3 loop reads CASSEPGPVDEQYF. CDR3 sequence (DNA): TGTGCCAGCAGTGAACCGGGACCGGTTGACGAGCAGTACTTC.

This clonotype appeared a few times. The chain joins TRBV12-3 or TRBV12-4 to TRBJ2-2; D may be TRBD2 (6 bases). The CDR3 runs 13 residues. V lost 5 bases, J lost 7 bases, and 11 bases lay in between. CDR3 amino acids: CASSLLAYGELFF. CDR3 sequence (DNA): TGTGCCAGCAGTCTACTAGCTTACGGGGAGCTGTTTTTT.

The chain recombines TRBV28 with TRBJ1-1; D remains unclear. This CDR3 has 11 amino acids. V was pared by 5 bases and J by 4 bases, with 5 bases between. CDR1 is MDHEN, CDR2 SYDVKM, per germline. The CDR3 sequence: CASSEGTEAFF. The DNA for the CDR3 is TGTGCCAGCAGTGAGGGCACTGAAGCTTTCTTT.

This clonotype was observed a handful of times. This chain joins TRBV7-8 and TRBJ2-3; 8 nucleotides align to TRBD2. The length of the CDR3 is 15 residues. The J segment lost 2 bases and the V segment lost 4 bases, leaving 5 bases of the junction unmatched. Germline assignment: CDR1 SGHVS and CDR2 FQNEAQ. The CDR3 loop reads CASSWYSGNTDTQYF. As DNA, the CDR3 is TGTGCCAGCAGCTGGTATAGCGGGAACACAGATACGCAGTATTTT.

This clonotype came up a few times. The genes are TRBV15 and TRBJ2-3, with 9 bases identical to TRBD2. Germline V gene data show CDR1 as LNHNV and CDR2 as YYDKDF (reference sequence). Unmatched junction bases numbered 11, after V lost 1 base and J lost 0 bases. The CDR3 is 19 residues long. The CDR3 DNA sequence: TGTGCCACCAGCAGAGGGAAGCCCCTAGCGGGACCGAGCACAGATACGCAGTATTTT. Its translation is CATSRGKPLAGPSTDTQYF.

This clonotype turned up a few times. The chain joins TRBV10-3 to TRBJ2-1; D might be TRBD2 (5 bases). The V gene's germline CDR1 is ENHRY and CDR2 SYGVKD. This CDR3 has 16 residues. V lost 4 bases and J lost 5, with 18 bases in between. This chain's CDR3 is CAISGYPGKENNEQFF. The CDR3 nucleotides read TGTGCCATCAGTGGATACCCCGGGAAGGAGAACAATGAGCAGTTCTTC.

The V gene is TRBV7-3, the J gene TRBJ2-6; TRBD2 is a possible D gene (6 bases). CDR1 is SGHTA, CDR2 FQGTGA, per germline. The CDR3 sequence is 16 residues long. V shed 4 bases and J shed 4 bases, with 14 bases lying between them. This CDR3 reads CASSSLRGVGANVLTF. The CDR3 DNA reads as TGTGCCAGCAGCTCACTTCGCGGGGTCGGGGCCAACGTCCTGACTTTC.

This clonotype was seen a few times. This chain uses TRBV30 with TRBJ2-2, with D perhaps TRBD1 (5 bases). This CDR3 is built from 12 residues. The germline V gene has CDR1 GTSNPN and CDR2 SVGIG (reference sequence). Trimming cost V 4 bases and J 6 bases, with 9 bases left between them. The CDR3 loop reads CAWNGAPGELFF. CDR3 in DNA: TGTGCCTGGAATGGGGCCCCCGGGGAGCTGTTTTTT.

This clonotype was seen more than once but under ten times. This chain links TRBV6-6 with TRBJ1-3; D is undetermined. The V gene's germline CDR1 is MNHNY and CDR2 SVGAGI (reference sequence). The germline V and J ends were trimmed by 4 bases and 6 bases, with 4 bases remaining between them. The CDR3 loop spans 11 amino acids. CDR3 sequence (DNA): TGTGCCAGCAGTTCGGAAAACACCATATATTTT. Translated: CASSSENTIYF.

This clonotype was picked up a small number of times. The chain carries TRBV6-1 and TRBJ2-1; 13 positions agree with TRBD2. Germline CDR1 MNHNS, CDR2 SASEGT. The CDR3 sequence is 16 residues long. Trimming cost V 7 bases and J 7 bases; bases outside gene matches: 10. The CDR3 loop reads CASNKLLAGGPNEQFF. CDR3 coding DNA: TGTGCCAGCAACAAGCTACTAGCGGGAGGGCCAAATGAGCAGTTCTTC.

With respect to this clonotype: This may stem from a read error, because a much larger clone lies one nucleotide away. The chain combines TRBV19 with TRBJ2-5, with a tentative D call TRBD2 (5 bases). Germline V lookup: CDR1 LNHDA, CDR2 SQIVND (reference sequence). The CDR3 sequence is 14 residues long. V shed 5 bases and J shed 2 bases, with 12 bases lying between them. CDR3 region: CASSLGRLQETQYF. The CDR3 DNA reads TGTGCCAGTAGTCTGGGGAGATTGCAAGAGACCCAGTACTTC.

The genes are TRBV7-2 and TRBJ2-7, with 11 bases lining up with TRBD2. The trim removed 0 bases at V and 6 bases at J, leaving 7 bases unmatched. Germline values: CDR1 SGHTA, CDR2 FQGNSA. CDR3 length: 16 residues. The chain's CDR3 is CASSLAPSGRYSEQYF. The CDR3 DNA sequence: TGTGCCAGCAGCTTAGCCCCTAGCGGGAGGTATAGCGAGCAGTACTTC.

The chain links TRBV7-2 to TRBJ2-7; 10 nucleotides align to TRBD2. V was clipped by 5 bases and J by 0 bases; unmatched bases: 4. The CDR3 is 15 residues long. Germline V gene lookup returns CDR1 SGHTA and CDR2 FQGNSA. CDR3 DNA sequence: TGTGCCAGCAGCCCGGGACTAGCGTTCTCCTACGAGCAGTACTTC. It encodes CASSPGLAFSYEQYF.

The chain combines TRBV12-3 or TRBV12-4 with TRBJ2-3, with D possibly TRBD1 on 5 matching bases. Trimming removed 4 bases at V and 0 bases at J, with 17 bases between. There are 17 residues in the CDR3. The CDR3 nucleotides read TGTGCCAGCAGTTCGCCCCAGGGCCTTTCTAGCACAGATACGCAGTATTTT. This translates into CASSSPQGLSSTDTQYF.

The rearrangement uses TRBV7-3 and TRBJ2-3; a weak D match, TRBD2 (5 bases). The CDR3 has 18 amino acids. V lost 1 base, J lost 0 bases, and 17 bases lay in between. Per the germline V gene, CDR1 is SGHTA and CDR2 is FQGTGA. CDR3 nucleotide sequence: TGTGCCAGCAGCTTAAAACTGCCCCAGCGGTCTAGCACAGATACGCAGTATTTT. This gives the protein CASSLKLPQRSSTDTQYF.

The chain combines TRBV20-1 with TRBJ2-7; D may match TRBD1 or TRBD2 (5 bases each). The CDR3 runs 13 residues. V was trimmed by 5 bases and J by 2 bases, leaving 13 bases between them. Looked up from germline, CDR1 is DFQATT and CDR2 is SNEGSKA (reference sequence). CDR3 bases: TGCAGTGCTCAGGGAGACGTTACCTACGAGCAGTACTTC. This translates into CSAQGDVTYEQYF.

At least ten counts were recorded for this clonotype. The V call is TRBV20-1, the J call TRBJ2-3; D possibly corresponds to TRBD2 (5 bases). There are 15 residues in the CDR3. V shed 6 bases and J shed 2 bases, with 18 bases lying between them. Per the germline V gene, CDR1 is DFQATT and CDR2 is SNEGSKA (reference sequence). The CDR3 DNA reads as TGCAGTGCCCAGCAAGCTAGCAGCTTCACAGATACGCAGTATTTT. Translated: CSAQQASSFTDTQYF.

This clonotype was seen ten or more times. The V and J genes are TRBV7-6 and TRBJ2-7; D might be TRBD2 (5 bases). The CDR3 is 14 amino acids. From germline, CDR1 is SGHVS and CDR2 FNYEAQ. V was clipped by 6 bases and J by 6 bases, with 18 bases between them. CDR3: CASSRYWRFGEQYF. In nucleotides, the CDR3 is TGTGCCAGCAGTCGATACTGGAGGTTCGGCGAGCAGTACTTC.

Many counts were recorded for this clonotype. The chain links TRBV20-1 to TRBJ2-2, with D unclear. Germline CDR1 DFQATT, CDR2 SNEGSKA (reference sequence). The V and J ends lost 1 base and 8 bases respectively, with 5 bases between them. The CDR3 runs to 11 residues. CDR3 sequence reads: CSARAKGELFF. The CDR3 bases are TGCAGTGCTAGAGCGAAGGGGGAGCTGTTTTTT.